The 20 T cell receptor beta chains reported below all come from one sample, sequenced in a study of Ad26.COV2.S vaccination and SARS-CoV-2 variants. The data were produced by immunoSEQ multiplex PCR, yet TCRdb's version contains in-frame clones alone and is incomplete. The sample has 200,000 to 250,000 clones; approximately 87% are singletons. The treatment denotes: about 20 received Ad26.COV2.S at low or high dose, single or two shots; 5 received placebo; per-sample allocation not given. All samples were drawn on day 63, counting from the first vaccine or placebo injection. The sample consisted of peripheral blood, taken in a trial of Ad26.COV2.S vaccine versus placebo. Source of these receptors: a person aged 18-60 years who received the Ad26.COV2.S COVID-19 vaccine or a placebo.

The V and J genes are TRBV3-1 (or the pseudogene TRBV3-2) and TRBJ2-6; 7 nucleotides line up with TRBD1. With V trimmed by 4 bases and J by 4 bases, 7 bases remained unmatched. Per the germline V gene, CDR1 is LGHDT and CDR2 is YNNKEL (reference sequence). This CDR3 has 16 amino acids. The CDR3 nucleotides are TGTGCCAGCAGCCTCGACAGGGCTTGGGGGGCCAACGTCCTGACTTTC. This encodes CASSLDRAWGANVLTF.

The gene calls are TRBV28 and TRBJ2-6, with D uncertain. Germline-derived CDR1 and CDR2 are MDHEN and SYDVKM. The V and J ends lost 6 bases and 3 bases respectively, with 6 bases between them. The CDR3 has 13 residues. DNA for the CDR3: TGTGCCAGCAGCCCAGGTGGGGCCAACGTCCTGACTTTC. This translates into CASSPGGANVLTF.

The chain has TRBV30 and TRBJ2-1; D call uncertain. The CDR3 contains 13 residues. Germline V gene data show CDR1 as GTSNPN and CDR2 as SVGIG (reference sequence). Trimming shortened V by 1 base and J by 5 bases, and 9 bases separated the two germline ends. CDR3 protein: CAWSALTHNEQFF. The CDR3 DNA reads TGTGCCTGGAGTGCGCTTACCCACAATGAGCAGTTCTTC.

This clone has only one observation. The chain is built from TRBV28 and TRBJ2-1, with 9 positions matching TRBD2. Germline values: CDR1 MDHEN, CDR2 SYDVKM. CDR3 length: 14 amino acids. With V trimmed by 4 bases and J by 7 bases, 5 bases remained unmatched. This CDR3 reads CASSYGGGANEQFF. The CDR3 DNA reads TGTGCCAGCAGTTACGGCGGGGGGGCGAATGAGCAGTTCTTC.

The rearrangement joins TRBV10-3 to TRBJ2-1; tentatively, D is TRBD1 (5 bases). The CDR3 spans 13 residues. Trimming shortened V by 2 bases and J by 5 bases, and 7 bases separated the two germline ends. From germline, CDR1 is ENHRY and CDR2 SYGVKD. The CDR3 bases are TGTGCCATCAGTGAGGGACAAAACAATGAGCAGTTCTTC. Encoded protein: CAISEGQNNEQFF.

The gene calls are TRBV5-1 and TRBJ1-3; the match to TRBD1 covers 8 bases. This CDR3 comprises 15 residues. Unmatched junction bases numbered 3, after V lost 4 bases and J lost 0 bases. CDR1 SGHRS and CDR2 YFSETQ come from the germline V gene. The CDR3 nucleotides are TGCGCCAGCAGCCGCACAGGGGGCTCTGGAAACACCATATATTTT. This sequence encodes CASSRTGGSGNTIYF.

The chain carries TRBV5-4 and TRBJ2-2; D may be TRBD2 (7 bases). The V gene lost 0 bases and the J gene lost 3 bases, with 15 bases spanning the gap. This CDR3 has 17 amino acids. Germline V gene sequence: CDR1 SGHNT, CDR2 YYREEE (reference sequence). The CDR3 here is CASSLDRAGAYTGELFF. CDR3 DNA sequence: TGTGCCAGCAGCTTGGATAGGGCGGGGGCTTACACCGGGGAGCTGTTTTTT.

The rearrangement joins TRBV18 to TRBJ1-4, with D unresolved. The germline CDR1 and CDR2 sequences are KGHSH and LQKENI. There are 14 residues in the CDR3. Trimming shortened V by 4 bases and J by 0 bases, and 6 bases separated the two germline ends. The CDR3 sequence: CASSRPSTNEKLFF. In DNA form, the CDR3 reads TGTGCCAGCTCACGCCCATCAACTAATGAAAAACTGTTTTTT. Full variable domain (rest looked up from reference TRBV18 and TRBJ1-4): NAGVMQNPRHLVRRRGQEARLRCSPMKGHSHVYWYRQLPEEGLKFMVYLQKENIIDESGMPKERFSAEFPKEGPSILRIQQVVRGDSAAYFCASSRPSTNEKLFFGSGTQLSVL.

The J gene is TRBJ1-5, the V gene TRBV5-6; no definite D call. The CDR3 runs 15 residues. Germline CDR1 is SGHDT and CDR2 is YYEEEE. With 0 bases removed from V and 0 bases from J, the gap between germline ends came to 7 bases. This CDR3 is CASSLASYSNQPQHF. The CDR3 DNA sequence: TGTGCCAGCAGCTTGGCCAGTTATAGCAATCAGCCCCAGCATTTT.

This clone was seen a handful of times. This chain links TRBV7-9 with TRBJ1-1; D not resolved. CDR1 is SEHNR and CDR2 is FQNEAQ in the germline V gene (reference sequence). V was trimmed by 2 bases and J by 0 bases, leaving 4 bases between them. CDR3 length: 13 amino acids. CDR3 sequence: CASSLRLNTEAFF. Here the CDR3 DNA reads TGTGCCAGCAGCTTACGGTTGAACACTGAAGCTTTCTTT.

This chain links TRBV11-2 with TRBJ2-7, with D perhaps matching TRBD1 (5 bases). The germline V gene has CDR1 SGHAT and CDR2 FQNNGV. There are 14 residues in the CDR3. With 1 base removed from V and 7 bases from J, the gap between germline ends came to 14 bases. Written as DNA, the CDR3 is TGTGCCAGCAGCTTAGTAGGGGCCAGGATGGAGCAGTACTTC. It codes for CASSLVGARMEQYF.

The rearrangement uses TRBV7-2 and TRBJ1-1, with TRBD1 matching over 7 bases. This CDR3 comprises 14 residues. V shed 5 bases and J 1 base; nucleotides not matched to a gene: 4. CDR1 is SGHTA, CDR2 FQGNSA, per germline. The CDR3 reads CASSQGQQNTEAFF. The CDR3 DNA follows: TGTGCCAGCAGCCAGGGACAGCAGAACACTGAAGCTTTCTTT. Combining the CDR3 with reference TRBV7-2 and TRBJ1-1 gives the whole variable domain GAGVSQSPSNKVTEKGKDVELRCDPISGHTALYWYRQSLGQGLEFLIYFQGNSAPDKSGLPSDRFSAERTGGSVSTLTIQRTQQEDSAVYLCASSQGQQNTEAFFGQGTRLTVV.

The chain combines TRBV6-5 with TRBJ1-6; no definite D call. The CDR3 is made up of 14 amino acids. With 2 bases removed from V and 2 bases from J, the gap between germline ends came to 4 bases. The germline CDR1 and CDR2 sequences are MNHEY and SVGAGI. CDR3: CASSYSPYNSPLHF. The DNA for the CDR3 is TGTGCCAGCAGTTACAGCCCCTATAATTCACCCCTCCACTTT.

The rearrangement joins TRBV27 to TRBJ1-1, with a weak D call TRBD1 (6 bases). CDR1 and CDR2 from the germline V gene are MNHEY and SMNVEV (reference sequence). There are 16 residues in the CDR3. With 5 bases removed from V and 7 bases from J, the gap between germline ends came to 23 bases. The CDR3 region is CASSRQLGTNGREAFF. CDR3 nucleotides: TGTGCCAGCAGTAGACAACTCGGGACAAACGGACGTGAAGCTTTCTTT.

The CDR3 here is CASSQDPEGGRNYNEQFF. The CDR3 nucleotides are TGCGCCAGCAGCCAAGATCCCGAAGGGGGGAGGAACTACAATGAGCAGTTCTTC. The J gene is TRBJ2-1, the V gene TRBV4-1; either TRBD1 or TRBD2 may supply D (6 bases each). The ends were cut back, 0 bases at V and 3 bases at J, with 18 bases in the middle. This CDR3 contains 18 residues. The germline gives CDR1 MGHRA, CDR2 YSYEKL.

The chain's CDR3 is CASSIPGGTEAFF. The CDR3 DNA is TGTGCCAGCAGCATTCCAGGGGGCACTGAAGCTTTCTTT. The V call is TRBV5-4, the J call TRBJ1-1; 7 positions match TRBD1. Germline assignment: CDR1 SGHNT and CDR2 YYREEE (reference sequence). V lost 4 bases to trimming and J lost 4 bases; unmatched junction nucleotides: 4. The CDR3 has 13 residues.

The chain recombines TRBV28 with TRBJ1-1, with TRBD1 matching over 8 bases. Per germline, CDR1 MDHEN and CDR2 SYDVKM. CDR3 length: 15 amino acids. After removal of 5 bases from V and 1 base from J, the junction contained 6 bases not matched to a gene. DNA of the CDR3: TGTGCCAGCAGTCGGACAGGGTCGCGGAACACTGAAGCTTTCTTT. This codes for CASSRTGSRNTEAFF. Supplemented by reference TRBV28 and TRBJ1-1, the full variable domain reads DVKVTQSSRYLVKRTGEKVFLECVQDMDHENMFWYRQDPGLGLRLIYFSYDVKMKEKGDIPEGYSVSREKKERFSLILESASTNQTSMYLCASSRTGSRNTEAFFGQGTRLTVV.

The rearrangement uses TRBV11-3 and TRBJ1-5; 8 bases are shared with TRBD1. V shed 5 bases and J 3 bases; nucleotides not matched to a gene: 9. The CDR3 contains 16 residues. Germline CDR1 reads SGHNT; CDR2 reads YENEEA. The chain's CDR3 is CASSEHGQGDNQPQHF. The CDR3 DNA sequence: TGTGCCAGCAGCGAACATGGACAGGGAGACAATCAGCCCCAGCATTTT. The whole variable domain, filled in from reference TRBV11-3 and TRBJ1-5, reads EAGVVQSPRYKIIEKKQPVAFWCNPISGHNTLYWYLQNLGQGPELLIRYENEEAVDDSQLPKDRFSAERLKGVDSTLKIQPAELGDSAVYLCASSEHGQGDNQPQHFGDGTRLSIL.

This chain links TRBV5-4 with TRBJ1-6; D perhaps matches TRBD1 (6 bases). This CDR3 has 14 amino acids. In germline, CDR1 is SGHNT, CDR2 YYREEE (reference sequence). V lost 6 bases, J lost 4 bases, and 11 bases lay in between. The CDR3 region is CASNLGGYNSPLHF. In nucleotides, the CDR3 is TGTGCCAGCAACCTAGGGGGGTATAATTCACCCCTCCACTTT.

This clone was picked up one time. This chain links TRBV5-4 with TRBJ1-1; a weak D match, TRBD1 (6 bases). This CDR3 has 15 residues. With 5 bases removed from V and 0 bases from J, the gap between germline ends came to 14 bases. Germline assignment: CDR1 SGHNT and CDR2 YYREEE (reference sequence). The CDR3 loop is CASSRKTGMNTEAFF. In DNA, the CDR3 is TGTGCCAGCAGTCGGAAGACAGGCATGAACACTGAAGCTTTCTTT.